These 2 T cell receptor beta chains originate from one sample sequenced in a study of shared clonotypes between healthy human individuals (dated by TCRdb to 2020 to 2022). To prepare the library, the immunoSEQ multiplex PCR assay was applied. The table was pulled from immuneACCESS by TCRdb, which kept in-frame rearrangements only. Such tables lose some clones; where checked, under half of the loss comes from unresolved V genes, and the rest has no known cause. The sample profile shows 500,000 or so clones; 95% to 97% of them were found once. Around 0.066% of the sample belongs to the ten largest clones. The sequencing sample was made of naive CD4+ T cells sorted from blood. Taken with the paper, the label for cell subset or site translates to: CD45RA+ positively selected. The source is a woman aged 25-40 years in good health.

On this clone itself: In the same sample, other DNA sequences code for this CDR3. The CDR3 is CASSLPRGGETQYF. The DNA of the CDR3 is TGCGCCAGCAGCTTGCCCCGGGGAGGGGAGACCCAGTACTTC. The chain uses TRBV5-1 and TRBJ2-5, with TRBD2 identical over 7 bases. V lost 1 base and J lost 5; bases outside the gene matches: 5. Per germline, CDR1 SGHRS and CDR2 YFSETQ. The CDR3 sequence is 14 residues long.

The chain combines TRBV7-2 with TRBJ2-1, with 9 bases fitting TRBD2. This CDR3 spans 14 amino acids. Germline V gene lookup returns CDR1 SGHTA and CDR2 FQGNSA. After removal of 8 bases from V and 7 bases from J, the junction contained 9 bases not matched to a gene. This chain's CDR3 is CASWREGRLNEQFF. CDR3 bases: TGTGCCAGCTGGCGGGAGGGCCGTTTAAATGAGCAGTTCTTC. Together with reference TRBV7-2 and TRBJ2-1, the CDR3 gives the full variable domain: GAGVSQSPSNKVTEKGKDVELRCDPISGHTALYWYRQSLGQGLEFLIYFQGNSAPDKSGLPSDRFSAERTGGSVSTLTIQRTQQEDSAVYLCASWREGRLNEQFFGPGTRLTVL.